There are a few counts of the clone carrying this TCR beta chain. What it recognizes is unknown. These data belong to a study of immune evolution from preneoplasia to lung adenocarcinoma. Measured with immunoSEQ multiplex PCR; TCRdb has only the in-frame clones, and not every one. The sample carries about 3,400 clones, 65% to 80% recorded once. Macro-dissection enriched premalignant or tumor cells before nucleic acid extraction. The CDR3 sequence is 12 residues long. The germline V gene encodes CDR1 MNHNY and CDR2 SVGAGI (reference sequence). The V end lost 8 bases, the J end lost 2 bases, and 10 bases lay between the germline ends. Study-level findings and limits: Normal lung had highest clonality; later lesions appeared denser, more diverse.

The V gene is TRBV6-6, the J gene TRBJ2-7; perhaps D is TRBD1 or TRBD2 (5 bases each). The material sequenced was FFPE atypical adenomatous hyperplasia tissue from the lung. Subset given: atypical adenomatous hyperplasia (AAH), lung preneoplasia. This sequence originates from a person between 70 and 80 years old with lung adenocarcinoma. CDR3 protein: CASGTVTYEQYF. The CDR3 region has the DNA TGTGCCAGCGGGACGGTAACCTACGAGCAGTACTTC.